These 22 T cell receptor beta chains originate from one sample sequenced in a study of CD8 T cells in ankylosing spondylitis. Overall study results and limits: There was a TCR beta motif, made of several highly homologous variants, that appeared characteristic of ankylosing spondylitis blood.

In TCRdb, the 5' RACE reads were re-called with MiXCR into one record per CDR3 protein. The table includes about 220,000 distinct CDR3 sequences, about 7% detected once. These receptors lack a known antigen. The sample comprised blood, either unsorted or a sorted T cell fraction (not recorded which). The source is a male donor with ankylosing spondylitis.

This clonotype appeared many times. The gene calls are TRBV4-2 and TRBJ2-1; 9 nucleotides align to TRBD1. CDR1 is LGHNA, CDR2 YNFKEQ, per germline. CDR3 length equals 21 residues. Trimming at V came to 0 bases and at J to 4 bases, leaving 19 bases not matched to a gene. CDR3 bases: TGTGCCAGCAGCCAAGATATCGGACAGGGGCCTTTCTCGGGGCGTTACAATGAGCAGTTCTTC. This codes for CASSQDIGQGPFSGRYNEQFF.

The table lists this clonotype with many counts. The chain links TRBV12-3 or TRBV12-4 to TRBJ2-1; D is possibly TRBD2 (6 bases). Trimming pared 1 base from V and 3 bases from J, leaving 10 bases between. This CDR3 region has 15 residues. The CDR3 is CASSLGAGNYNEQFF. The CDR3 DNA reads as TGTGCCAGCAGTTTAGGGGCGGGAAACTACAATGAGCAGTTCTTC.

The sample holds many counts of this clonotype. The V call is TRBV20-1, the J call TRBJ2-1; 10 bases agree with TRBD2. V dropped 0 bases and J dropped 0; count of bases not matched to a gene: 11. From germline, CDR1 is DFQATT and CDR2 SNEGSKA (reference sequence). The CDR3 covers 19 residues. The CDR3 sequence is CSARDPGLADHSSYNEQFF. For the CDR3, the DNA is TGCAGTGCTAGAGATCCCGGACTAGCGGATCATAGCTCCTACAATGAGCAGTTCTTC.

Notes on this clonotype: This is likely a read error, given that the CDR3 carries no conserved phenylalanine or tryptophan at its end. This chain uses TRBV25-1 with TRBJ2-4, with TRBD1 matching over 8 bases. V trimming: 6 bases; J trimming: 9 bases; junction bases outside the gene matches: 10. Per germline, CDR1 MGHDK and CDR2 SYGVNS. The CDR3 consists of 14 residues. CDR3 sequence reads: CASSSDRVRSIQYY. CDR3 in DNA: TGTGCCAGCAGCTCGGACAGGGTTCGTAGCATTCAGTACTAC.

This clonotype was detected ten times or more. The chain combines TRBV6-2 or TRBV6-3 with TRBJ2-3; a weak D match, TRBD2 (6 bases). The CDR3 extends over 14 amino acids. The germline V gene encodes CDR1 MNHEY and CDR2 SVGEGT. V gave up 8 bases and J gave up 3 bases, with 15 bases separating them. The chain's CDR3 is CASLRGGMTDTQYF. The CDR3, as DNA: TGTGCCAGCCTACGTGGGGGGATGACAGATACGCAGTATTTT.

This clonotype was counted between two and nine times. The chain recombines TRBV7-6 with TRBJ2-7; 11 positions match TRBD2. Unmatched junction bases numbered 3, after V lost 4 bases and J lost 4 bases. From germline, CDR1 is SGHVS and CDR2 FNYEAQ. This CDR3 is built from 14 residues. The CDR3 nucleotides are TGTGCCAGCAGCTCGGGACTAGCGGAGTACGAGCAGTACTTC. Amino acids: CASSSGLAEYEQYF.

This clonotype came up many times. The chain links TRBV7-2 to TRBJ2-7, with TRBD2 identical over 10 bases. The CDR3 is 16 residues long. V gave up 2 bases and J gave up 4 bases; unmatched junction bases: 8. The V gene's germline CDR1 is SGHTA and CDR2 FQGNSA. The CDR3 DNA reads TGTGCCAGCAGCTTAATGTGGGTTAGCGGGAGGTACGAGCAGTACTTC. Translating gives CASSLMWVSGRYEQYF.

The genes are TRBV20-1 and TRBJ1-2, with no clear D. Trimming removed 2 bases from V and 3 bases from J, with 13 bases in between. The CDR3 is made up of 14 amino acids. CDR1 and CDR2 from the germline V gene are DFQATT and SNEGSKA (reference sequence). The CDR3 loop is CSARYLDTYYGYTF. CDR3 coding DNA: TGCAGTGCTAGATATTTAGACACTTACTATGGCTACACCTTC.

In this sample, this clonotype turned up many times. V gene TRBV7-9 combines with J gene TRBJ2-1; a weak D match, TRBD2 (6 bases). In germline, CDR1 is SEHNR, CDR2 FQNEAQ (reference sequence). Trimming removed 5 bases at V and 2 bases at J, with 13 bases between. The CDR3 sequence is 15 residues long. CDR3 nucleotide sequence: TGTGCCAGCAGCAATAGCGGAACCCCCTACAATGAGCAGTTCTTC. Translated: CASSNSGTPYNEQFF.

DNA for the CDR3: TGTGCCAGCAGTTTTACTGGGGAAAAAACGTACTTC. It yields the protein CASSFTGEKTYF. The gene calls are TRBV5-6 and TRBJ2-4, with no clear D. The CDR3 loop spans 12 amino acids. V shed 5 bases and J shed 15 bases, with 18 bases lying between them. Per the germline V gene, CDR1 is SGHDT and CDR2 is YYEEEE.

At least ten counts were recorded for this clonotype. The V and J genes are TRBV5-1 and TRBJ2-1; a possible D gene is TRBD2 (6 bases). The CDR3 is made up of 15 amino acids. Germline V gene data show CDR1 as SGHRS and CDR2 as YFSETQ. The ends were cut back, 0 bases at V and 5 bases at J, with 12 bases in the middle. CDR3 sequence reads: CASSLGLRGDNEQFF. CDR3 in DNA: TGCGCCAGCAGCTTGGGACTCCGCGGGGACAATGAGCAGTTCTTC.

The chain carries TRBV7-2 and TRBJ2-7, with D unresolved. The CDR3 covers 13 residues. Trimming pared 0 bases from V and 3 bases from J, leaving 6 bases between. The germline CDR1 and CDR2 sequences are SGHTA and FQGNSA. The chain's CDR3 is CASSLAVHYEQYF. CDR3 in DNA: TGTGCCAGCAGCTTAGCAGTACACTACGAGCAGTACTTC.

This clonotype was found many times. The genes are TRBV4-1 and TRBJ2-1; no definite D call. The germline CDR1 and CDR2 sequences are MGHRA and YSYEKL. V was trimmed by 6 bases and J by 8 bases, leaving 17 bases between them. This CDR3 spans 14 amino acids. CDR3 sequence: CASSPKAAMDEQFF. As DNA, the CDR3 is TGCGCCAGCAGTCCGAAGGCAGCGATGGATGAGCAGTTCTTC.

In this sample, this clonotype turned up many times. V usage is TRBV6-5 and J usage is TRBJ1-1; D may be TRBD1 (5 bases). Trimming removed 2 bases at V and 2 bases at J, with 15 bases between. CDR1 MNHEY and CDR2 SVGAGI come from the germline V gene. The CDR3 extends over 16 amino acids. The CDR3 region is CASSYLGAGFNTEAFF. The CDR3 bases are TGTGCCAGCAGTTACCTAGGGGCAGGGTTCAACACTGAAGCTTTCTTT.

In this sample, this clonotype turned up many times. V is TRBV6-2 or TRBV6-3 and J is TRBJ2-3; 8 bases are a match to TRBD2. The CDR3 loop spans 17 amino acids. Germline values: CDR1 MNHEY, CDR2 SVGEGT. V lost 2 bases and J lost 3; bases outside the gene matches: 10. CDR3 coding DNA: TGTGCCAGCAGTTACGGTAGCGGGGTGATCCGGACAGATACGCAGTATTTT. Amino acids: CASSYGSGVIRTDTQYF.

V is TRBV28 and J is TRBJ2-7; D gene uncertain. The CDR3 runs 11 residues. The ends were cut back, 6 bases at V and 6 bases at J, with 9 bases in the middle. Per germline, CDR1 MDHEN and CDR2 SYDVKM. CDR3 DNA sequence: TGTGCCAGCAGAGGGCTTCTCGAGCAGTACTTC. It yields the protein CASRGLLEQYF.

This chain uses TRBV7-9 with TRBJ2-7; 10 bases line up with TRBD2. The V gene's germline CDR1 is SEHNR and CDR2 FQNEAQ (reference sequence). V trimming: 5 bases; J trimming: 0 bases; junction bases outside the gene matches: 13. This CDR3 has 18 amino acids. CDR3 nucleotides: TGTGCCAGCAGCCCCCGGACTAGCGGTCCCTTCAGCTCCTACGAGCAGTACTTC. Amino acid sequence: CASSPRTSGPFSSYEQYF.

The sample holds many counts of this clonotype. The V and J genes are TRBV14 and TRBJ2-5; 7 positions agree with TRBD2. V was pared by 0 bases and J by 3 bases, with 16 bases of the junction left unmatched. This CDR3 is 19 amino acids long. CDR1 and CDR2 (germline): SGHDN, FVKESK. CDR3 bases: TGTGCCAGCAGCCAAGATCGTTTTTCCCTGCTAGCGGAAAAAGAGACCCAGTACTTC. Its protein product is CASSQDRFSLLAEKETQYF.

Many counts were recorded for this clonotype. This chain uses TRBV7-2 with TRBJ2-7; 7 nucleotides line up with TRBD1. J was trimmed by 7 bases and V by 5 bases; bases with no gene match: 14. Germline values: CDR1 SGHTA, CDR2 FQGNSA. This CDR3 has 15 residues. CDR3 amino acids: CASSPRTGVRMEQYF. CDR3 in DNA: TGTGCCAGCAGCCCACGTACAGGGGTTCGAATGGAGCAGTACTTC. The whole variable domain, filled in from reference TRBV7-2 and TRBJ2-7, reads GAGVSQSPSNKVTEKGKDVELRCDPISGHTALYWYRQSLGQGLEFLIYFQGNSAPDKSGLPSDRFSAERTGGSVSTLTIQRTQQEDSAVYLCASSPRTGVRMEQYFGPGTRLTVT.

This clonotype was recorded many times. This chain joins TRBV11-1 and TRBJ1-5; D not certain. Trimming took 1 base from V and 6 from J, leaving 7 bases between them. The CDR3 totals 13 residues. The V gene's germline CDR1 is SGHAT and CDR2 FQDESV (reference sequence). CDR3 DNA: TGTGCCAGCAGCTTAGGACGAAGTCAGCCCCAGCATTTT. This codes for CASSLGRSQPQHF.

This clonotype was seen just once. The CDR3 sequence is CASSLGYREETQYF. CDR3 coding DNA: TGTGCCAGCAGCTTAGGGTACAGGGAAGAGACCCAGTACTTC. The chain has TRBV7-8 and TRBJ2-5, with D possibly matching TRBD1 (6 bases). Germline loops: CDR1 SGHVS, CDR2 FQNEAQ. Trimming took 1 base from V and 3 from J, leaving 9 bases between them. The CDR3 contains 14 residues.

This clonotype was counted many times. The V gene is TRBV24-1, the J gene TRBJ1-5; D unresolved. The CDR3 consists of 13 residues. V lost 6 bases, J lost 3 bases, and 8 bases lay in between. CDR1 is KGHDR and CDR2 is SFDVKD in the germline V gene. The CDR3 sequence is CATSRGANQPQHF. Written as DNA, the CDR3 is TGTGCCACCAGTCGAGGCGCCAATCAGCCCCAGCATTTT.